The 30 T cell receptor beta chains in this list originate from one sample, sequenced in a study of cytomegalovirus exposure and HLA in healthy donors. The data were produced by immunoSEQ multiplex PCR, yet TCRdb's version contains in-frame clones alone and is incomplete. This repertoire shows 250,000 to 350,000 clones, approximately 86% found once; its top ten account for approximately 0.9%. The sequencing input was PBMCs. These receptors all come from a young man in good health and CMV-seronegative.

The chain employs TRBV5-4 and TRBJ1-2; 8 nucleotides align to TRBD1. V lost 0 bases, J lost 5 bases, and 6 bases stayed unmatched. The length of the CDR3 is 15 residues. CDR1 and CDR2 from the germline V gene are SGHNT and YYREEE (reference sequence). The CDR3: CASSLAGGDFYGYTF. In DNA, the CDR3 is TGTGCCAGCAGCTTGGCAGGGGGCGATTTTTATGGCTACACCTTC.

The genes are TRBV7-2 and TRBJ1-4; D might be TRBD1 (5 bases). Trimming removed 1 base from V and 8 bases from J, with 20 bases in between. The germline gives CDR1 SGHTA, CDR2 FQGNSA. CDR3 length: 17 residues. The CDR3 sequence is CASSLVPLWGGEEKLFF. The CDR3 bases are TGTGCCAGCAGCTTAGTACCCCTATGGGGAGGGGAAGAAAAACTGTTTTTT.

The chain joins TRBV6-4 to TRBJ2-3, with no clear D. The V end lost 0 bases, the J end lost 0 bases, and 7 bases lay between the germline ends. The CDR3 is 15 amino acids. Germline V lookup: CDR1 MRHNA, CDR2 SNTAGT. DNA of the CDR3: TGTGCCAGCAGTGACTCCCTAGAAAGCACAGATACGCAGTATTTT. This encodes CASSDSLESTDTQYF.

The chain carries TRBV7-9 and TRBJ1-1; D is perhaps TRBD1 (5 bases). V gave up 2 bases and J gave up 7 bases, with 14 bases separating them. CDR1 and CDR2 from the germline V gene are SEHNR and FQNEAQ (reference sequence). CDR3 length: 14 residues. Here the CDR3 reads CASSLLTANFEAFF. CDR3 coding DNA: TGTGCCAGCAGCTTATTGACAGCTAACTTTGAAGCTTTCTTT.

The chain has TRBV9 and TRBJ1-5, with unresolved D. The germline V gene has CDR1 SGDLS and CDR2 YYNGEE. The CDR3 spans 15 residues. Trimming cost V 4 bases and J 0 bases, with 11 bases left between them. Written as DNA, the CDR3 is TGTGCCAGCAGCCCCAGACGGGGTAGCAATCAGCCCCAGCATTTT. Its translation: CASSPRRGSNQPQHF.

CDR3 in amino acids: CASSEAEYYEQYF. DNA of the CDR3: TGTGCCAGCAGTGAAGCGGAGTACTACGAGCAGTACTTC. The V gene is TRBV6-1, the J gene TRBJ2-7; D remains ambiguous. This CDR3 comprises 13 residues. The germline V gene encodes CDR1 MNHNS and CDR2 SASEGT. Deletions cut 0 bases from V and 3 bases from J, with 6 bases between.

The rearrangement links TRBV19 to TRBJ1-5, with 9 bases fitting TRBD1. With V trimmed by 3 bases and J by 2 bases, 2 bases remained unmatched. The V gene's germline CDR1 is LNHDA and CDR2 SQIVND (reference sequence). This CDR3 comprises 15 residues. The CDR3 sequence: CASSMGDRGNQPQHF. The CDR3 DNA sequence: TGTGCCAGTAGTATGGGGGACAGGGGCAATCAGCCCCAGCATTTT. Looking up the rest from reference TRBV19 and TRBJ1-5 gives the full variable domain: DGGITQSPKYLFRKEGQNVTLSCEQNLNHDAMYWYRQDPGQGLRLIYYSQIVNDFQKGDIAEGYSVSREKKESFPLTVTSAQKNPTAFYLCASSMGDRGNQPQHFGDGTRLSIL.

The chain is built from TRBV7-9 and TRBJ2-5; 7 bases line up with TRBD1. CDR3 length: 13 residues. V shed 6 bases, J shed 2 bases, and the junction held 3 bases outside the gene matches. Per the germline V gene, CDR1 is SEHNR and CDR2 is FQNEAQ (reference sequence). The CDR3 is CASRNRGQETQYF. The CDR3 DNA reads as TGTGCCAGCAGAAACAGGGGTCAAGAGACCCAGTACTTC.

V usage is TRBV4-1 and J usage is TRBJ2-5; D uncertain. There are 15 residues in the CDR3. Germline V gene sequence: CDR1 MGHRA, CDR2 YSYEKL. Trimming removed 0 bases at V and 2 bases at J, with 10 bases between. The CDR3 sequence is CASSQDPGQQETQYF. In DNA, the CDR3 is TGCGCCAGCAGCCAAGATCCAGGTCAACAAGAGACCCAGTACTTC.

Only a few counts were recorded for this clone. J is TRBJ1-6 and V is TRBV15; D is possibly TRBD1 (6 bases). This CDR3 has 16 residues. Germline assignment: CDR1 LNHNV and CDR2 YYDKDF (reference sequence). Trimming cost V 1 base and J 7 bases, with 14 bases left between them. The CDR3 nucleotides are TGTGCCACCAGCAGAGTAGGTGGCGGGGGCAATTCACCCCTCCACTTT. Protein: CATSRVGGGGNSPLHF. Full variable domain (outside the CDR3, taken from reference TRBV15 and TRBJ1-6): DAMVIQNPRYQVTQFGKPVTLSCSQTLNHNVMYWYQQKSSQAPKLLFHYYDKDFNNEADTPDNFQSRRPNTSFCFLDIRSPGLGDTAMYLCATSRVGGGGNSPLHFGNGTRLTVT.

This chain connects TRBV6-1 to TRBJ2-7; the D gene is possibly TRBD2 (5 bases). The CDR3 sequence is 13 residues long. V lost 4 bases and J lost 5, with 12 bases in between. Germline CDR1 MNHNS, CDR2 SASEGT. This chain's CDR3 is CASSARPGNEQYF. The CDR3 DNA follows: TGTGCCAGCAGTGCGCGCCCGGGAAACGAGCAGTACTTC.

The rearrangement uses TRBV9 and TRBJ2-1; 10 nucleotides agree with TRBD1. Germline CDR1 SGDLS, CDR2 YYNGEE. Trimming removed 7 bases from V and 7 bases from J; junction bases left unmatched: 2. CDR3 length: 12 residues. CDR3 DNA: TGTGCCAGCGAGGACAGGGGGAATGAGCAGTTCTTC. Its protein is CASEDRGNEQFF.

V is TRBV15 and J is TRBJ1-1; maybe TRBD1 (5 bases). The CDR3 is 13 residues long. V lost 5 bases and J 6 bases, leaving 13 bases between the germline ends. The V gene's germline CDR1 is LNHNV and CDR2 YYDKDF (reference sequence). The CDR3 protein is CATSSRGYPEAFF. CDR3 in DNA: TGTGCCACCAGCTCTAGGGGATATCCTGAAGCTTTCTTT.

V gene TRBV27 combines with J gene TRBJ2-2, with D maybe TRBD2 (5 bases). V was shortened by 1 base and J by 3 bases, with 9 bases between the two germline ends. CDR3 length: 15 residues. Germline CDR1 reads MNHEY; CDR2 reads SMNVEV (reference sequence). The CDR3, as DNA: TGTGCCAGCAGTTTATATTCGGGGTACACCGGGGAGCTGTTTTTT. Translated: CASSLYSGYTGELFF.

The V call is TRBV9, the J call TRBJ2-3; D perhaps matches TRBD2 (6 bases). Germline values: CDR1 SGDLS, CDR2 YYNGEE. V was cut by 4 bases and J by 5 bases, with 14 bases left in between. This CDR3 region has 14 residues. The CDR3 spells CASSREPGQDTQYF. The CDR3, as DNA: TGTGCCAGCAGCCGGGAGCCCGGCCAAGATACGCAGTATTTT.

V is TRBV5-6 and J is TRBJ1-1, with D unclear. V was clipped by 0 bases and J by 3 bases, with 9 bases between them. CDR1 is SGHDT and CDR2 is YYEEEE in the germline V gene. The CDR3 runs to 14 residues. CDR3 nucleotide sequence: TGTGCCAGCAGCTTGGCGGGGTTGGACACTGAAGCTTTCTTT. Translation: CASSLAGLDTEAFF.

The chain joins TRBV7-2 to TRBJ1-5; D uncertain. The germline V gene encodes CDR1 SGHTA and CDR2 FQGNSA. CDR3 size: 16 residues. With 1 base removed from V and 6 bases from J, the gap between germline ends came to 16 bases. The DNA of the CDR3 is TGTGCCAGCAGCTTAGAGGCGACACTGGGGAGTCAGCCCCAGCATTTT. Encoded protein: CASSLEATLGSQPQHF.

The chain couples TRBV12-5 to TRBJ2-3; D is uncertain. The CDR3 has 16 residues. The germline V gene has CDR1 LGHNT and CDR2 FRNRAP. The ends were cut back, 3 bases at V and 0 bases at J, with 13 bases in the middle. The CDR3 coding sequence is TGTGCTAGTGGTTTACTATACCAGTCTAGCACAGATACGCAGTATTTT. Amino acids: CASGLLYQSSTDTQYF.

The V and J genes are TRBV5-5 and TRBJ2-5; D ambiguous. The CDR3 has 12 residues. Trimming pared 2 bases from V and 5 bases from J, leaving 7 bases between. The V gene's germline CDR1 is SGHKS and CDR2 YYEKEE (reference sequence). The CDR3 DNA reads TGTGCCAGCAGCTTTTCGAGGGAGACCCAGTACTTC. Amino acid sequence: CASSFSRETQYF.

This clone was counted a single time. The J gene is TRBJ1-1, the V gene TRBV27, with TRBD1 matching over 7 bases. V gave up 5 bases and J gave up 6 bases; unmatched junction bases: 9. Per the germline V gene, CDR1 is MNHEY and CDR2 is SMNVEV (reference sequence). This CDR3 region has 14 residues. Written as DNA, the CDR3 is TGTGCCAGCAGTCAGACAGGGTTCGTCTCTGAAGCTTTCTTT. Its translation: CASSQTGFVSEAFF.

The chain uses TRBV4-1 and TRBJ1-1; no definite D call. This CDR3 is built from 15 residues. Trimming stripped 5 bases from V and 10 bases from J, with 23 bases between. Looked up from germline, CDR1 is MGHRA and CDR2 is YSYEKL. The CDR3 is CASSSGDTLPRGAFF. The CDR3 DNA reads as TGCGCCAGCAGCTCCGGCGACACTCTCCCTCGGGGAGCTTTCTTT.

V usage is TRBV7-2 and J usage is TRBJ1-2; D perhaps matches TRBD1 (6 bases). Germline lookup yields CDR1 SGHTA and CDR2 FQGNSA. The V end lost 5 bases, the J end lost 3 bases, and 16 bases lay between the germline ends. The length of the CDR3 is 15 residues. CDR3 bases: TGTGCCAGCAGCCCAGAGGGGGTCGTGTACTATGGCTACACCTTC. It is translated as CASSPEGVVYYGYTF.

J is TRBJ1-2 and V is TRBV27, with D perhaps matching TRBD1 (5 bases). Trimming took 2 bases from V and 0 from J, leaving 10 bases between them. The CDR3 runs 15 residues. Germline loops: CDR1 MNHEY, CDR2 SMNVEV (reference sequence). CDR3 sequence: CASSLVGGANYGYTF. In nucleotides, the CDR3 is TGTGCCAGCAGTTTAGTGGGGGGAGCTAACTATGGCTACACCTTC.

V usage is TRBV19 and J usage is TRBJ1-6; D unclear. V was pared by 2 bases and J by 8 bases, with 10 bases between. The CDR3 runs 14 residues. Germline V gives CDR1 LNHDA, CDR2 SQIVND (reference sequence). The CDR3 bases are TGTGCCAGTAGTATAAGGCACGGGGATTCACCCCTCCACTTT. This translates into CASSIRHGDSPLHF.

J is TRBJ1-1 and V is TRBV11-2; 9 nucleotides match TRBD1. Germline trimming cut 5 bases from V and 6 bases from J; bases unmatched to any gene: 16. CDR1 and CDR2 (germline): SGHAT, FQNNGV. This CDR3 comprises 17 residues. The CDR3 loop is CASSETGTGYGLAEAFF. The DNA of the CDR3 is TGTGCCAGCAGCGAGACCGGGACAGGGTATGGATTAGCTGAAGCTTTCTTT.

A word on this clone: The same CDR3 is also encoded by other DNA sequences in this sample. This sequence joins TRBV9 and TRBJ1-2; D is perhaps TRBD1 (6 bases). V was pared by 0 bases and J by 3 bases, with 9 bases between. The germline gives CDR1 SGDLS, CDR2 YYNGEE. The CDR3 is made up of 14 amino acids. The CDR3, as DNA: TGTGCCAGCAGCGTAGGGCAGGGGTACTATGGCTACACCTTC. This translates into CASSVGQGYYGYTF.

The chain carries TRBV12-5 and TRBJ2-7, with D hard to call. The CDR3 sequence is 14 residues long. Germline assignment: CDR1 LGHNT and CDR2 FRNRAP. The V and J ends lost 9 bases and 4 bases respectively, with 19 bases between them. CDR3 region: CASTNPFPRYEQYF. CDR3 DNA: TGTGCTAGCACGAACCCTTTTCCGCGATACGAGCAGTACTTC.

The CDR3 nucleotides are TGTGCCAGTAGAGGGACAGCCCCAAACTATGGCTACACCTTC. It yields the protein CASRGTAPNYGYTF. The chain combines TRBV19 with TRBJ1-2; 7 bases match TRBD1. V trimming: 6 bases; J trimming: 2 bases; junction bases outside the gene matches: 6. Germline CDR1 is LNHDA and CDR2 is SQIVND (reference sequence). The CDR3 is 14 amino acids.

The CDR3 DNA is TGTGCCAGCAGTTCCAGTGGGCGGGGGGCTCTCGAGCAGTACTTC. Translation: CASSSSGRGALEQYF. The chain uses TRBV11-3 and TRBJ2-7; 8 bases are a match to TRBD2. The CDR3 length is 15 residues. Germline CDR1 is SGHNT and CDR2 is YENEEA. V gave up 6 bases and J gave up 6 bases; unmatched junction bases: 13. Together with reference TRBV11-3 and TRBJ2-7, the CDR3 gives the full variable domain: EAGVVQSPRYKIIEKKQPVAFWCNPISGHNTLYWYLQNLGQGPELLIRYENEEAVDDSQLPKDRFSAERLKGVDSTLKIQPAELGDSAVYLCASSSSGRGALEQYFGPGTRLTVT.

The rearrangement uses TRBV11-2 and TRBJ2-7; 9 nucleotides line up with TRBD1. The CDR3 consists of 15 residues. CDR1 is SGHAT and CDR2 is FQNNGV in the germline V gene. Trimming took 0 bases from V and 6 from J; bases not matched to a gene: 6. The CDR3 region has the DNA TGTGCCAGCAGCTTAGAAGGGACAGGGCCCTCCGAGCAGTACTTC. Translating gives CASSLEGTGPSEQYF.